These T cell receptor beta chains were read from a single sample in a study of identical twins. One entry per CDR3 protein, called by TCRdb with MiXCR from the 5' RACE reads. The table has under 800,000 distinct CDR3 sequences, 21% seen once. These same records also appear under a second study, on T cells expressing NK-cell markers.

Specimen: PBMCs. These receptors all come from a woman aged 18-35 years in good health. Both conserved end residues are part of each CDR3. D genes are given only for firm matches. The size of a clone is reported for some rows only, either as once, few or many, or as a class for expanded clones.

TGTGCCAGCAGTTCGGGACTAGCGGGATTTAACCAAGACTCTCCTTGGGGTGAGCAGTTCTTC,CASSSGLAGFNQDSPWGEQFF,TRBJ2-1,.,TRBD2,TRBV5-6,21
TGTGCCAGCAGATCAGGGTCCTACAATGAGCAGTTCTTC,CASRSGSYNEQFF,TRBJ2-1,many,.,TRBV27,13
TGCGCCAGCAGCTTGGCCGTTGTGAACACCGGGGAGCTGTTTTTT,CASSLAVVNTGELFF,TRBJ2-2,few,.,TRBV5-1,15
TGTGCCAGCAGCCCCTTTAGCGGGGGGCCATACGAGCAGTACTTC,CASSPFSGGPYEQYF,TRBJ2-7,.,TRBD2,TRBV7-9,15
TGTGCCAGCAGCTTGAGCCGGGACAGATCCTACGAGCAGTACTTC,CASSLSRDRSYEQYF,TRBJ2-7,few,TRBD1,TRBV7-6,15
TGTGCCAGCAGCCTCGGAGCGGGCCTAGCCAAAAACATTCAGTACTTC,CASSLGAGLAKNIQYF,TRBJ2-4,few,.,TRBV12-3/TRBV12-4,16
TGCAGCGCCCTCCCGGGGGCCAAAAACATTCAGTACTTC,CSALPGAKNIQYF,TRBJ2-4,.,.,TRBV29-1,13
TGTGCCAGCAGTCCTGACAGGTCCCTCCAGTCCCTCCATGGCTACACCTTC,CASSPDRSLQSLHGYTF,TRBJ1-2,.,.,TRBV27,17
TGTGCCAGCAGTTCACAACTAGCAATCGGTGAGCAGTTCTTC,CASSSQLAIGEQFF,TRBJ2-1,few,.,TRBV6-5,14
TGTGCCAGCAGCCTTAAAGGGGGAGAGACCTACGAGCAGTACTTC,CASSLKGGETYEQYF,TRBJ2-7,few,.,TRBV7-9,15
TGTGCCAGCAGCTTGGCTAGCTGGTCCTACAATGAGCAGTTCTTC,CASSLASWSYNEQFF,TRBJ2-1,few,.,TRBV5-5,15
TGTGCCGTTACTGGAAGGAGCGATGAGCAGTTCTTC,CAVTGRSDEQFF,TRBJ2-1,.,.,TRBV30,12
TGTGCCAGCAGTTACCGGACCATCACAGATACGCAGTATTTT,CASSYRTITDTQYF,TRBJ2-3,.,.,TRBV6-5,14
TGCAGTGCTCAAGATAGCCTAGCGGGGAACGAGCAGTACTTC,CSAQDSLAGNEQYF,TRBJ2-7,.,TRBD2,TRBV20-1,14
TGCAGTGCTAGAGGACAGGTTTATGGCTACACCTTC,CSARGQVYGYTF,TRBJ1-2,few,.,TRBV20-1,12
TGTGCCAGCAGCGTAGGTGTGGGGCTAGCGGGAGGAGGAAACATTCAGTACTTC,CASSVGVGLAGGGNIQYF,TRBJ2-4,many,TRBD2,TRBV9,18
TGCGCCAGCAGCGATAACCCGACAGGGGGCGACGAGCAGTACTTC,CASSDNPTGGDEQYF,TRBJ2-7,.,TRBD1,TRBV5-1,15
TGTGCCAGCAGCCCAGCCTCGGGAGGTGAGACCCAGTACTTC,CASSPASGGETQYF,TRBJ2-5,.,TRBD2,TRBV7-2,14
TGTGCCAGCGGCGTTGGGCCCCCTGAAGCTTTCTTT,CASGVGPPEAFF,TRBJ1-1,many,.,TRBV6-5,12
TGCAGCGGTGGACAGGGGGTGAGTGAGCAGTTCTTC,CSGGQGVSEQFF,TRBJ2-1,.,TRBD1,TRBV29-1,12
TGCGCCAGCAGTGGAGGGACAGCCACATTATATGGCTACACCTTC,CASSGGTATLYGYTF,TRBJ1-2,few,TRBD1,TRBV10-2,15
TGTGCCAGCACTGGACTAGCGGGAGGGCTTGAGCAGTTCTTC,CASTGLAGGLEQFF,TRBJ2-1,.,TRBD2,TRBV2,14
TGTGCCACCAGTGATGGGGACCAAGAGACCCAGTACTTC,CATSDGDQETQYF,TRBJ2-5,few,.,TRBV24-1,13
TGTGCCAGCAGTTTAACCGGGAGCTCCAACGAGCAGTACTTC,CASSLTGSSNEQYF,TRBJ2-7,.,.,TRBV12-3/TRBV12-4,14
TGTGCTAGTGGTTTGGTGACAGGGGCCTACAATGAGCAGTTCTTC,CASGLVTGAYNEQFF,TRBJ2-1,few,TRBD1,TRBV12-5,15
TGTGCCAGCAGCCAAGTGGGGCGGGAGGTCTCCTACAATGAGCAGTTCTTC,CASSQVGREVSYNEQFF,TRBJ2-1,.,TRBD2,TRBV4-2,17
TGTGCCAGCAGCCAAGATTGGAGACCGACTGAAGCTTTCTTT,CASSQDWRPTEAFF,TRBJ1-1,many,.,TRBV3-1,14
TGCAGTGCTAGGAGGGGAGTTGGTGAAAAACTGTTTTTT,CSARRGVGEKLFF,TRBJ1-4,.,.,TRBV20-1,13
TGCAGTGCTAGAGCGGGGGGGAATACGCAGTATTTT,CSARAGGNTQYF,TRBJ2-3,.,TRBD2,TRBV20-1,12
TGTGCCAGCAGCGTAGCTACTAGGACTAGCGGGGGGGGGGATGAGCAGTTCTTC,CASSVATRTSGGGDEQFF,TRBJ2-1,.,TRBD2,TRBV9,18
TGCAGTGCTAGGGGGGGAGGTGCCAGTGAGCAGTTCTTC,CSARGGGASEQFF,TRBJ2-1,.,.,TRBV20-1,13
TGTGCCAGCAGTTCCCAGGGAATCTCTGGAAACACCATATATTTT,CASSSQGISGNTIYF,TRBJ1-3,.,.,TRBV11-3,15
TGTGCCAGCAGCTTAACCCTCAGGGGTCCTACGAGTGAGCAGTACTTC,CASSLTLRGPTSEQYF,TRBJ2-7,.,.,TRBV7-8,16
TGTGCCAGCAGTTTAAGGGGTAGCGAGTTAGATACGCAGTATTTT,CASSLRGSELDTQYF,TRBJ2-3,.,.,TRBV12-3/TRBV12-4,15
TGTGCCAGCAGCTTAGGGAGCTTCATTGGCTACACCTTC,CASSLGSFIGYTF,TRBJ1-2,.,.,TRBV7-9,13
TGCGCCAGCAGCTGGGGACAGGGGGCCGGGGAGCTGTTTTTT,CASSWGQGAGELFF,TRBJ2-2,many,TRBD1,TRBV5-1,14
TGCAGTGCTAGAAAAGTGAGCGACGAGCAGTACTTC,CSARKVSDEQYF,TRBJ2-7,.,.,TRBV20-1,12
TGTGCCAGCAGTTCTACGACTTGGAGTAGAGAGACCCAGTACTTC,CASSSTTWSRETQYF,TRBJ2-5,medium-sized,.,TRBV6-2/TRBV6-3,15
TGTGCCAGCGGGGCTGGTCAGCAGTACTTC,CASGAGQQYF,TRBJ2-7,.,.,TRBV7-9,10
TGCAGTGCCGACCCGGGACTAGCGGGACCCGAGCAGTTCTTC,CSADPGLAGPEQFF,TRBJ2-1,.,TRBD2,TRBV20-1,14
TGTGCCAGCAGTGACGGGGAGTGGACTGAAGCTTTCTTT,CASSDGEWTEAFF,TRBJ1-1,many,.,TRBV6-6,13
TGTGCCAGCAGTGAAGGACAGGTTGCAGCTACGCAGTATTTT,CASSEGQVAATQYF,TRBJ2-3,few,.,TRBV6-1,14
TGCGCCAGCAAAAGCGGGGGCGCCGGGGGGGAGCAGTACTTC,CASKSGGAGGEQYF,TRBJ2-7,.,TRBD2,TRBV5-1,14
TGTGCCAGCCTTCTAGACGGGACCTTACCCTACGAGCAGTACTTC,CASLLDGTLPYEQYF,TRBJ2-7,few,.,TRBV7-2,15
TGTGCCAGCAGCTTAGTGGGCGTCGCGCACTACGAGCAGTACTTC,CASSLVGVAHYEQYF,TRBJ2-7,few,.,TRBV7-2,15